These 14 T cell receptor beta chains share one sample of origin, sequenced in a study of beta chain features in type 1 diabetes. General study results and limits: TCRB CDR3s from Type 1 diabetes patients were moderately but significantly shorter in all four CD4+ subsets.

For these receptors, no antigen is known. What was sequenced were expressed TCRB transcripts, since all of the isolated RNA had been reverse transcribed. Profiling relied on immunoSEQ multiplex PCR, and the TCRdb table lists in-frame clones only, not all of them. The table has hundreds of thousands of clones, roughly 13% seen once. The sample consisted of naive CD4+ T cells from blood. Receptor source: a young man with type 1 diabetes.

This clone showed up just a few times. CDR3 sequence: CASSSTLNNEQFF. In nucleotides, the CDR3 is TGCGCCAGCAGCTCTACCCTAAACAATGAGCAGTTCTTC. The chain is built from TRBV5-1 and TRBJ2-1; D is unclear. Germline-derived CDR1 and CDR2 are SGHRS and YFSETQ. CDR3 size: 13 residues. V lost 3 bases, J lost 5 bases, and 9 bases lay in between.

The V gene is TRBV30, the J gene TRBJ1-4; no clear D gene. Germline lookup yields CDR1 GTSNPN and CDR2 SVGIG (reference sequence). The CDR3 is made up of 15 amino acids. V was trimmed by 0 bases and J by 0 bases, leaving 8 bases between them. CDR3 sequence reads: CAWSVGSSTNEKLFF. The DNA of the CDR3 is TGTGCCTGGAGTGTGGGCAGCTCAACTAATGAAAAACTGTTTTTT. The full variable domain, rest sourced from reference TRBV30 and TRBJ1-4, is SQTIHQWPATLVQPVGSPLSLECTVEGTSNPNLYWYRQAAGRGLQLLFYSVGIGQISSEVPQNLSASRPQDRQFILSSKKLLLSDSGFYLCAWSVGSSTNEKLFFGSGTQLSVL.

DNA for the CDR3: TGTGCCAGTAGCATTCCGCTGGCTGCAGCTAAACTGTTTTTT. Protein: CASSIPLAAAKLFF. V and J are TRBV19 and TRBJ1-4; D is unclear. The CDR3 has 14 residues. The germline CDR1 and CDR2 sequences are LNHDA and SQIVND (reference sequence). With 6 bases removed from V and 11 bases from J, the gap between germline ends came to 19 bases. Variable domain in full (rest from reference TRBV19 and TRBJ1-4): DGGITQSPKYLFRKEGQNVTLSCEQNLNHDAMYWYRQDPGQGLRLIYYSQIVNDFQKGDIAEGYSVSREKKESFPLTVTSAQKNPTAFYLCASSIPLAAAKLFFGSGTQLSVL.

V is TRBV30 and J is TRBJ2-5; D may be TRBD2 (7 bases). The CDR3 has 15 residues. Trimming shortened V by 0 bases and J by 5 bases, and 16 bases separated the two germline ends. Germline V gene sequence: CDR1 GTSNPN, CDR2 SVGIG (reference sequence). The CDR3 nucleotides read TGTGCCTGGAGTGTACTGGGGGGGCCCCGCGAGACCCAGTACTTC. Its protein is CAWSVLGGPRETQYF.

The chain joins TRBV5-6 to TRBJ2-5, with D unclear. Germline CDR1 is SGHDT and CDR2 is YYEEEE. CDR3 length: 13 residues. The germline V and J ends were trimmed by 0 bases and 6 bases, with 9 bases remaining between them. The CDR3 sequence: CASSLVGVQTQYF. The DNA for the CDR3 is TGTGCCAGCAGCTTGGTGGGCGTCCAGACCCAGTACTTC.

About this clone: Other DNA sequences within the sample encode an identical CDR3. V usage is TRBV6-5 and J usage is TRBJ2-1; the match to TRBD2 covers 9 bases. In germline, CDR1 is MNHEY, CDR2 SVGAGI. Unmatched junction bases numbered 4, after V lost 6 bases and J lost 1 base. CDR3 length: 15 amino acids. Here the CDR3 reads CASSPSGGSYNEQFF. DNA of the CDR3: TGTGCCAGCAGCCCGAGCGGGGGGTCCTACAATGAGCAGTTCTTC.

This clone was detected a few times. The CDR3 nucleotides read TGTGCCACCCAGTGGAGGGTCACAGATACGCAGTATTTT. This translates into CATQWRVTDTQYF. J is TRBJ2-3 and V is TRBV27; D is possibly TRBD2 (6 bases). Germline CDR1 reads MNHEY; CDR2 reads SMNVEV (reference sequence). V shed 10 bases and J shed 2 bases, with 13 bases lying between them. The CDR3 consists of 13 residues.

V and J are TRBV27 and TRBJ2-3; D is unresolved. V lost 8 bases to trimming and J lost 4 bases, with 13 bases between them. This CDR3 contains 13 residues. Germline V lookup: CDR1 MNHEY, CDR2 SMNVEV (reference sequence). In DNA, the CDR3 is TGTGCCAGCGCCGCAGGCCCCCCAGATACGCAGTATTTT. Its translation: CASAAGPPDTQYF.

In its sample, this clone was seen a few times. V and J are TRBV9 and TRBJ2-3; D is uncertain. Trimming removed 0 bases at V and 1 base at J, with 3 bases between. This CDR3 has 13 amino acids. Per the germline V gene, CDR1 is SGDLS and CDR2 is YYNGEE. The CDR3 is CASSVDGTDTQYF. In DNA, the CDR3 is TGTGCCAGCAGCGTAGACGGCACAGATACGCAGTATTTT. The variable domain in full, with the rest retrieved from reference TRBV9 and TRBJ2-3, is DSGVTQTPKHLITATGQRVTLRCSPRSGDLSVYWYQQSLDQGLQFLIQYYNGEERAKGNILERFSAQQFPDLHSELNLSSLELGDSALYFCASSVDGTDTQYFGPGTRLTVL.

The chain employs TRBV27 and TRBJ1-5, with TRBD1 identical over 9 bases. The CDR3 runs to 16 residues. After removal of 8 bases from V and 7 bases from J, the junction contained 15 bases not matched to a gene. Germline values: CDR1 MNHEY, CDR2 SMNVEV (reference sequence). CDR3 nucleotide sequence: TGTGCCAGCCGGGGGCCACAGGGGGCCGAGGGGCAGCCCCAGCATTTT. Its translation: CASRGPQGAEGQPQHF.

This clone was observed a handful of times. This chain uses TRBV7-9 with TRBJ1-1, with TRBD1 matching 7 bases. Germline assignment: CDR1 SEHNR and CDR2 FQNEAQ (reference sequence). The length of the CDR3 is 14 residues. Trimming removed 3 bases from V and 4 bases from J; junction bases left unmatched: 5. The CDR3 sequence: CASSFDTGATEAFF. The CDR3 DNA is TGTGCCAGCAGCTTCGATACAGGGGCCACTGAAGCTTTCTTT.

The V call is TRBV5-1, the J call TRBJ2-5; D not certain. Germline V gives CDR1 SGHRS, CDR2 YFSETQ. Trimming pared 3 bases from V and 7 bases from J, leaving 7 bases between. This CDR3 is 11 amino acids long. The CDR3 region is CASSSNGTQYF. The CDR3 DNA follows: TGCGCCAGCAGCTCCAACGGGACCCAGTACTTC.

The sample holds a few counts of this clone. CDR3 sequence: CATLSTEGAKNIQYF. CDR3 DNA sequence: TGTGCCACCCTGTCCACCGAGGGGGCCAAAAACATTCAGTACTTC. This chain connects TRBV2 to TRBJ2-4; D possibly uses TRBD1 or TRBD2 (5 bases each). Between the trimmed V and J ends, which lost 10 bases and 1 base, there was a span of 17 bases. The CDR3 consists of 15 residues. Germline V CDR1 and CDR2: SNHLY, FYNNEI.

The chain couples TRBV5-1 to TRBJ2-1, with 9 positions matching TRBD2. Per germline, CDR1 SGHRS and CDR2 YFSETQ. There are 16 residues in the CDR3. Trimming took 4 bases from V and 8 from J; bases not matched to a gene: 13. As DNA, the CDR3 is TGCGCCAGCAGCCCAAGGGGGACTAGCCTACCCTATGAGCAGTTCTTC. Its translation: CASSPRGTSLPYEQFF.